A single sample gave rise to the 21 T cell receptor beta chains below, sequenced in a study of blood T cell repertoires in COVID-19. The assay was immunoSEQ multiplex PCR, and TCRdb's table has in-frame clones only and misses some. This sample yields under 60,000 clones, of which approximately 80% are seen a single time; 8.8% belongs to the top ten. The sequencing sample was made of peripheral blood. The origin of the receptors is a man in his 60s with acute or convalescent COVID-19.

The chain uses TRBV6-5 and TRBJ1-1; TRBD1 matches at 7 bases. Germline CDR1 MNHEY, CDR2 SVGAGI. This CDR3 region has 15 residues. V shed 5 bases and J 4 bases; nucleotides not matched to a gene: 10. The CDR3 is CASSLSGQLRTEAFF. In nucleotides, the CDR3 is TGTGCCAGCAGTCTTTCGGGACAGCTTCGCACTGAAGCTTTCTTT.

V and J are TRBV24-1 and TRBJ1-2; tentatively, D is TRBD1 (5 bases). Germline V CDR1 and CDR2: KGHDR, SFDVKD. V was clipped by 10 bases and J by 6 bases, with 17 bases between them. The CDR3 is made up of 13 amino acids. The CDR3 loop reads CATIRGAGNGYTF. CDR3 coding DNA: TGTGCCACGATCCGCGGGGCAGGGAATGGCTACACCTTC.

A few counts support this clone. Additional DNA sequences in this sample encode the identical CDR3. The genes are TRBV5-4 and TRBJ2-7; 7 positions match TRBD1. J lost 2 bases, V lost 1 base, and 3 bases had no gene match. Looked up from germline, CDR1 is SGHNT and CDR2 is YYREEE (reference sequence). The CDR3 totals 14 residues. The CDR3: CASSLRDSPYEQYF. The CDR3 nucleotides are TGTGCCAGCAGCTTGCGGGACAGCCCCTACGAGCAGTACTTC.

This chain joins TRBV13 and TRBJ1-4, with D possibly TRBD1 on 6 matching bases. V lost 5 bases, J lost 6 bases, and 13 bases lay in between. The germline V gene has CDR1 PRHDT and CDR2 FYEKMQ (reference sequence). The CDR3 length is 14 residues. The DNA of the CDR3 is TGTGCCAGCAGCCAAACAGGGTCGGATGAAAAACTGTTTTTT. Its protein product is CASSQTGSDEKLFF.

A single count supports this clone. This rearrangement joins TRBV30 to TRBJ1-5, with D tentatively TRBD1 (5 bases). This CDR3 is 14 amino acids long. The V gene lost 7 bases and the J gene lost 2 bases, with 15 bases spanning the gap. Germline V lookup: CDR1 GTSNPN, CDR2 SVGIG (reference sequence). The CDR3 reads CASLRARGNQPQHF. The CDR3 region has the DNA TGTGCCTCCTTAAGGGCCAGGGGCAATCAGCCCCAGCATTTT.

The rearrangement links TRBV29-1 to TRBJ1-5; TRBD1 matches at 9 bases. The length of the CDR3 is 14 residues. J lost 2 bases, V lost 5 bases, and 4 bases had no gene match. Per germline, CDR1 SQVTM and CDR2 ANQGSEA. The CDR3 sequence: CSVRDRVGNQPQHF. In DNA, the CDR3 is TGCAGCGTTAGGGACAGGGTTGGCAATCAGCCCCAGCATTTT.

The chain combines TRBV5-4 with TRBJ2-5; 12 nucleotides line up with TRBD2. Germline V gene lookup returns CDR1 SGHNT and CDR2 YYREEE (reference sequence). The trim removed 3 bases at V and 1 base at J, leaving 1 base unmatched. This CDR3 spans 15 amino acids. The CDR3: CASSSLAGGQETQYF. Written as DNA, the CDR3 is TGTGCCAGCAGCTCACTAGCGGGGGGCCAAGAGACCCAGTACTTC.

The CDR3 protein is CASSFTGGIEKLFF. The DNA of the CDR3 is TGCGCCAGCAGCTTCACAGGGGGAATTGAAAAACTGTTTTTT. The rearrangement joins TRBV5-1 to TRBJ1-4; TRBD1 aligns across 8 bases. J lost 7 bases, V lost 2 bases, and 4 bases had no gene match. The CDR3 has 14 residues. CDR1 is SGHRS, CDR2 YFSETQ, per germline. The full variable domain, completed using reference TRBV5-1 and TRBJ1-4, is KAGVTQTPRYLIKTRGQQVTLSCSPISGHRSVSWYQQTPGQGLQFLFEYFSETQRNKGNFPGRFSGRQFSNSRSEMNVSTLELGDSALYLCASSFTGGIEKLFFGSGTQLSVL.

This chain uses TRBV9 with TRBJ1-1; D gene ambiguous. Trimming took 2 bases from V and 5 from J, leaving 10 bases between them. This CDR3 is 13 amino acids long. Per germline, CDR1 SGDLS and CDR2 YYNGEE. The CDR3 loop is CASSVTGSTEAFF. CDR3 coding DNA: TGTGCCAGCAGCGTCACGGGGTCGACTGAAGCTTTCTTT.

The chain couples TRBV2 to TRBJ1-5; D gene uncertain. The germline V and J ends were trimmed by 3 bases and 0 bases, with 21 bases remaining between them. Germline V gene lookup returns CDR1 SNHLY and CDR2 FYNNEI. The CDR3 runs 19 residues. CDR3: CASSEGEKSDLYSNQPQHF. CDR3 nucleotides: TGTGCCAGCAGTGAGGGAGAAAAATCAGACCTTTATAGCAATCAGCCCCAGCATTTT.

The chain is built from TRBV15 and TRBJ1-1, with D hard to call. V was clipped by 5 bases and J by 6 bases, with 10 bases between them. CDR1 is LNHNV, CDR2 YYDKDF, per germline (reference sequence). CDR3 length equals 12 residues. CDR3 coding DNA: TGTGCCACCAGCTACAACCGGGCTGAAGCTTTCTTT. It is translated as CATSYNRAEAFF. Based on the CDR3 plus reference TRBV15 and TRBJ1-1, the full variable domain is DAMVIQNPRYQVTQFGKPVTLSCSQTLNHNVMYWYQQKSSQAPKLLFHYYDKDFNNEADTPDNFQSRRPNTSFCFLDIRSPGLGDTAMYLCATSYNRAEAFFGQGTRLTVV.

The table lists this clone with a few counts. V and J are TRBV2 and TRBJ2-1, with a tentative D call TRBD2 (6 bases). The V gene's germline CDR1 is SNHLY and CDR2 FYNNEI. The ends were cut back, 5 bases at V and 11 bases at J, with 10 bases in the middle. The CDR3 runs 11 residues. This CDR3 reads CASSRTNQQFF. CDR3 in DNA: TGTGCCAGCAGTCGGACTAACCAGCAGTTCTTC.

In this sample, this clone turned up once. The CDR3 is CAISESGTGGNQPQHF. The DNA for the CDR3 is TGTGCCATCAGTGAGTCGGGGACAGGGGGCAATCAGCCCCAGCATTTT. The chain links TRBV10-3 to TRBJ1-5; 10 bases align to TRBD1. The CDR3 totals 16 residues. After removal of 0 bases from V and 2 bases from J, the junction contained 1 base not matched to a gene. The germline V gene has CDR1 ENHRY and CDR2 SYGVKD.

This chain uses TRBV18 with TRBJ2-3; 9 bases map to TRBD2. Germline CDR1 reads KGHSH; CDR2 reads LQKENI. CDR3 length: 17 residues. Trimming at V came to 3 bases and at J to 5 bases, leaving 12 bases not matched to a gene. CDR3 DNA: TGTGCCAGCTCACCCAGAGCGGGGGGCTCAAGTGGAGATACGCAGTATTTT. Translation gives CASSPRAGGSSGDTQYF.

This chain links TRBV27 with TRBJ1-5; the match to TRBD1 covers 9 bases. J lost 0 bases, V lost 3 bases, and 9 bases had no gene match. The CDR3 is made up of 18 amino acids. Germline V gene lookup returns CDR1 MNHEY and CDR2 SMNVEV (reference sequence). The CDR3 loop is CASSFPFWTGVSNQPQHF. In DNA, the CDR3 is TGTGCCAGCAGTTTCCCTTTTTGGACAGGGGTTAGCAATCAGCCCCAGCATTTT.

CDR3 coding DNA: TGTGCCAGCAGCTTACCAGCCGGGGAGCTGTTTTTT. Its protein product is CASSLPAGELFF. The V and J genes are TRBV5-6 and TRBJ2-2; D not resolved. From germline, CDR1 is SGHDT and CDR2 YYEEEE. With 2 bases removed from V and 6 bases from J, the gap between germline ends came to 5 bases. This CDR3 comprises 12 residues.

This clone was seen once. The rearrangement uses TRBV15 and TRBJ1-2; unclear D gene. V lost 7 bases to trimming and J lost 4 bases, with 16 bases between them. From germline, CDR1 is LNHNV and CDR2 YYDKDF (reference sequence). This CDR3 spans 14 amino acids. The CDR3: CATTPGGFSYGYTF. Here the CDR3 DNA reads TGTGCCACCACTCCAGGAGGGTTTTCCTATGGCTACACCTTC.

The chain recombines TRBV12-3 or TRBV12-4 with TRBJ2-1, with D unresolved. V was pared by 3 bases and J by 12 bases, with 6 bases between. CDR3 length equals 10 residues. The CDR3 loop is CASSFNRQFF. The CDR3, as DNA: TGTGCCAGCAGTTTTAATAGGCAGTTCTTC.

CDR3 bases: TGTGCCAGTAGTATATGGACAGGGGGCGACAATCAGCCCCAGCATTTT. Amino acids: CASSIWTGGDNQPQHF. This chain uses TRBV19 with TRBJ1-5; 11 nucleotides align to TRBD1. The CDR3 has 16 residues. V trimming: 2 bases; J trimming: 3 bases; junction bases outside the gene matches: 3. Germline lookup yields CDR1 LNHDA and CDR2 SQIVND (reference sequence). Looking up the rest from reference TRBV19 and TRBJ1-5 gives the full variable domain: DGGITQSPKYLFRKEGQNVTLSCEQNLNHDAMYWYRQDPGQGLRLIYYSQIVNDFQKGDIAEGYSVSREKKESFPLTVTSAQKNPTAFYLCASSIWTGGDNQPQHFGDGTRLSIL.

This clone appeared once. CDR3 in amino acids: CASSHSSSSPTEAFF. The CDR3 bases are TGTGCCAGCAGCCACAGTTCAAGCTCCCCCACTGAAGCTTTCTTT. The chain recombines TRBV11-2 with TRBJ1-1, with D uncertain. In germline, CDR1 is SGHAT, CDR2 FQNNGV. V lost 5 bases and J lost 4, with 17 bases in between. The CDR3 spans 15 residues. Full variable domain (remainder filled in from reference TRBV11-2 and TRBJ1-1): EAGVAQSPRYKIIEKRQSVAFWCNPISGHATLYWYQQILGQGPKLLIQFQNNGVVDDSQLPKDRFSAERLKGVDSTLKIQPAKLEDSAVYLCASSHSSSSPTEAFFGQGTRLTVV.

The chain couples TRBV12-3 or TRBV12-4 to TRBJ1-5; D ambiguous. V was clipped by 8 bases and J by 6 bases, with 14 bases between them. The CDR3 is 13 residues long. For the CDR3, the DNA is TGTGCCAGCTATAAGAAACCGGGTCAGCCCCAGCATTTT. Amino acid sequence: CASYKKPGQPQHF.